The clone carrying this T cell receptor beta chain was seen a few times. What it binds is not known. Unique molecular identifiers had been added to the TCR beta cDNA libraries. A single record per CDR3 protein comes from TCRdb applying MiXCR to the PCR reads. Of 250,000 to 300,000 distinct CDR3 sequences listed, 36% are singletons. Germline V lookup: CDR1 DFQATT, CDR2 SNEGSKA (reference sequence). The CDR3 extends over 11 amino acids. V was trimmed by 6 bases and J by 8 bases, leaving 12 bases between them. The data stem from a study of post-analysis software for immune sequencing data. Study-wide results and caveats: Comparison of patients with controls showed 4 to 6 TRBV segments more frequent in patients, TRBV5-6, TRBV5-1 and TRBV20-1 among them.

The chain links TRBV20-1 to TRBJ2-3; the D gene is possibly TRBD2 (5 bases). The sample was blood. The receptor comes from a girl between 10 and 17 years old with multiple sclerosis. The CDR3 bases are TGCAGTGCCCAAATCGGGGTTACGCAGTATTTT. This translates into CSAQIGVTQYF.